These T cell receptor beta chains were read from a single sample in a study of CD4 T cells in relation to SARS-CoV-2 and coronaviruses. These receptors lack a known antigen. Here immunoSEQ multiplex PCR was the method, and the copy in TCRdb shows in-frame clones only, minus some. The sample lists tens of thousands of clones; about 71% were seen once. Input material: CD4+ T cells from PBMCs, cultured in vitro. The receptors here all came from a human donor in good health. Both conserved end residues are part of each CDR3.

j_call: TRBJ1-4; v_call: TRBV7-2; cdr3_aa: CASSPNLVGMFANEKLFF
j_call: TRBJ1-2; v_call: TRBV4-3; cdr3_aa: CASSQDGTGLYGYTF
j_call: TRBJ1-1; v_call: TRBV18; cdr3_aa: CASSLKAVVGETMNTEAFF
j_call: TRBJ2-1; v_call: TRBV4-1; cdr3_aa: CASSQAVVAGAGYEQFF
j_call: TRBJ2-3; v_call: TRBV9; cdr3_aa: CASSVVAGGSDTQYF
j_call: TRBJ1-6; v_call: TRBV19; cdr3_aa: CASSTDRPNSPLHF
j_call: TRBJ2-1; v_call: TRBV5-4; cdr3_aa: CASSVDNNEQFF
j_call: TRBJ2-7; v_call: TRBV4-1; cdr3_aa: CASSQDRERPLWREQYF
j_call: TRBJ2-5; v_call: TRBV5-4; cdr3_aa: CASSLVRGATARKTQYF
j_call: TRBJ1-5; v_call: TRBV7-2; cdr3_aa: CASSLAGPNQPQHF
j_call: TRBJ1-6; v_call: TRBV7-6; cdr3_aa: CASSARQGLDSPLHF
j_call: TRBJ2-1; v_call: TRBV9; cdr3_aa: CASSVSGGYNEQFF
j_call: TRBJ2-1; v_call: TRBV7-2; cdr3_aa: CASSLEQGAYNEQFF
j_call: TRBJ2-1; v_call: TRBV5-1; cdr3_aa: CASSFTGANNEQFF
j_call: TRBJ2-3; v_call: TRBV12-3/TRBV12-4; cdr3_aa: CASRPTDTQYF
j_call: TRBJ2-3; v_call: TRBV30; cdr3_aa: CAWSKREGITDTQYF
j_call: TRBJ2-7; v_call: TRBV4-1; cdr3_aa: CASSQARTGPPYEQYF
j_call: TRBJ1-4; v_call: TRBV4-1; cdr3_aa: CASSQGRGRTGNEKLFF
j_call: TRBJ1-6; v_call: TRBV30; cdr3_aa: CAWRLTNNSPLHF
j_call: TRBJ2-7; v_call: TRBV25-1; cdr3_aa: CASMTSGGAYEQYF
j_call: TRBJ1-1; v_call: TRBV5-1; cdr3_aa: CASSPPSGPGNTEAFF
j_call: TRBJ1-2; v_call: TRBV11-2; cdr3_aa: CASSLREFYGYTF
j_call: TRBJ2-1; v_call: TRBV9; cdr3_aa: CASSVVGQGAGNEQFF
j_call: TRBJ2-5; v_call: TRBV9; cdr3_aa: CASSEGGGGETQYF
j_call: TRBJ2-5; v_call: TRBV12-3/TRBV12-4; cdr3_aa: CASSFMETQYF
j_call: TRBJ1-4; v_call: TRBV7-8; cdr3_aa: CASSFLGPTNEKLFF
j_call: TRBJ2-3; v_call: TRBV5-1; cdr3_aa: CASSLTSSTDTQYF
j_call: TRBJ1-2; v_call: TRBV7-9; cdr3_aa: CASTFGGANYGYTF
j_call: TRBJ1-2; v_call: TRBV5-1; cdr3_aa: CASSLGTGPYGYTF
j_call: TRBJ1-2; v_call: TRBV18; cdr3_aa: CASSSTTSGYTF
j_call: TRBJ2-2; v_call: TRBV30; cdr3_aa: CAWSVGGQGTGELFF
j_call: TRBJ1-2; v_call: TRBV3-1/TRBV3-2; cdr3_aa: CASSPRDSLYGYTF
j_call: TRBJ1-1; v_call: TRBV10-3; cdr3_aa: CAIRGTVGTEAFF
j_call: TRBJ2-7; v_call: TRBV21-1; cdr3_aa: CASSKITPHYSYEQYF
j_call: TRBJ2-1; v_call: TRBV9; cdr3_aa: CASSAPGPSSYNEQFF
j_call: TRBJ1-5; v_call: TRBV29-1; cdr3_aa: CSISVDSNQPQHF
j_call: TRBJ1-2; v_call: TRBV6-6; cdr3_aa: CASANAEAGYGYTF
j_call: TRBJ1-6; v_call: TRBV5-1; cdr3_aa: CASSLAGAYSPLHF
j_call: TRBJ2-1; v_call: TRBV3-1/TRBV3-2; cdr3_aa: CASSQGTSGRAWFF
j_call: TRBJ1-1; v_call: TRBV6-5; cdr3_aa: CASRGNTEAFF
j_call: TRBJ2-5; v_call: TRBV4-1; cdr3_aa: CASSQARTGGPETQYF
j_call: TRBJ1-1; v_call: TRBV10-3; cdr3_aa: CATMDYGDTEAFF